This TCR beta chain was captured in a study of cytomegalovirus exposure and HLA in healthy donors. CDR1 and CDR2 from the germline V gene are SQVTM and ANQGSEA. Losses at the gene ends were 6 bases for V and 5 bases for J; bases not matched to a gene: 14. The CDR3 loop spans 16 amino acids. Broader study findings: For most subjects, TCR beta sequences were reported to predict HLA-A and HLA-B alleles with accuracy. Among the sequence variants, a highly shared cluster was likely an artifact of sequencing.

PCR involved 60 Vbeta and 13 Jbeta primers. As processed by the authors: Approximately 12 million of the roughly 77 million unique TCR beta chains counted in a later analysis were shared. Generated by immunoSEQ multiplex PCR, the TCRdb table keeps only in-frame clones and is missing some. V and J calls and clone size are given by that table; D and trimming were obtained from the DNA. This sample has about 80,000 clones, with 62% found just once. At collection, donors were nominally healthy, but unrecorded immune exposures were probable. Note on this clone: What it recognizes is unknown.

The clonotype was recovered from a male donor in good health and CMV-seropositive. The rearrangement uses TRBV29-1 and TRBJ2-2, with 8 bases matching TRBD2. Specimen: PBMCs. CDR3 loop: CSVPKGSGSGTGELFF. CDR3 DNA sequence: TGCAGCGTCCCCAAAGGAAGCGGGAGTGGTACCGGGGAGCTGTTTTTT.